The clone carrying this T cell receptor beta chain was seen a single time. This specimen comes from a study of blood T cell repertoires in COVID-19. Sequenced by immunoSEQ multiplex PCR; TCRdb stores in-frame clones only, minus some. The sample consists of 200,000 to 300,000 clones, about 82% of them appearing once. There are 15 residues in the CDR3. V gave up 11 bases and J gave up 0 bases; unmatched junction bases: 10. CDR1 is ENHRY and CDR2 is SYGVKD in the germline V gene. The source is a woman between 45 and 60 years old who had recovered from COVID-19. The specimen sequenced was PBMCs or T cells enriched from blood (not recorded which). J is TRBJ1-1 and V is TRBV10-3; 9 nucleotides line up with TRBD1. The CDR3 reads CAGRGGTGMNTEAFF. The CDR3 DNA reads as TGTGCCGGTCGGGGTGGGACAGGGATGAACACTGAAGCTTTCTTT.